Below, 15 T cell receptor beta chains from the same sample are listed, as sequenced in a study of PD-L1 blockade in urothelial cancer. The repertoire was sequenced with immunoSEQ multiplex PCR; TCRdb's copy has only in-frame clones and lacks some. The sample contains roughly 55,000 clones, 86% of which appear only once. Noted time point: pretreatment peripheral blood. Sequencing was performed on PBMCs, taken around atezolizumab (anti-PD-L1) treatment. These receptors came from a man in his 60s with urothelial cancer.

The chain links TRBV13 to TRBJ1-1, with D possibly matching TRBD1 (5 bases). Trimming removed 5 bases from V and 1 base from J, with 14 bases in between. The germline V gene has CDR1 PRHDT and CDR2 FYEKMQ (reference sequence). The CDR3 is 15 residues long. The CDR3 sequence is CASSHPGLPNTEAFF. DNA for the CDR3: TGTGCCAGCAGCCACCCGGGACTCCCGAACACTGAAGCTTTCTTT.

The chain combines TRBV5-1 with TRBJ2-1; D may be TRBD2 (6 bases). Germline CDR1 and CDR2: SGHRS and YFSETQ. V was trimmed by 1 base and J by 8 bases, leaving 13 bases between them. The CDR3 extends over 14 amino acids. The CDR3 sequence is CASSLREVYDEQFF. CDR3 coding DNA: TGCGCCAGCAGCTTGAGGGAGGTGTACGATGAGCAGTTCTTC.

V and J are TRBV6-5 and TRBJ1-5; 9 bases are a match to TRBD1. CDR3 length: 15 residues. V was pared by 5 bases and J by 2 bases, with 4 bases of the junction left unmatched. Germline V gives CDR1 MNHEY, CDR2 SVGAGI. The CDR3 coding sequence is TGTGCCAGCAGTAAACAGGGGGCAGGCAATCAGCCCCAGCATTTT. This translates into CASSKQGAGNQPQHF.

The J gene is TRBJ2-5, the V gene TRBV5-1, with TRBD1 identical over 8 bases. Germline lookup yields CDR1 SGHRS and CDR2 YFSETQ. This CDR3 region has 14 residues. The V and J ends lost 4 bases and 1 base, in that order; junction bases with no gene match: 3. CDR3 nucleotide sequence: TGCGCCAGCAGCAACGGACAGGGCCAAGAGACCCAGTACTTC. Protein sequence: CASSNGQGQETQYF.

J is TRBJ2-4 and V is TRBV4-2; a weak D match, TRBD1 (6 bases). CDR3 length equals 17 residues. The V end was cut by 0 bases, the J end by 3 bases, with 15 bases between. Germline V CDR1 and CDR2: LGHNA, YNFKEQ. CDR3 amino acids: CASSQDRAGVVKNIQYF. Here the CDR3 DNA reads TGTGCCAGCAGCCAAGACCGGGCAGGGGTTGTCAAAAACATTCAGTACTTC.

This clone is a singleton in its sample. The chain uses TRBV27 and TRBJ2-3; 10 nucleotides agree with TRBD1. The CDR3 is 17 amino acids. With V trimmed by 6 bases and J by 4 bases, 13 bases remained unmatched. Per germline, CDR1 MNHEY and CDR2 SMNVEV (reference sequence). The CDR3 loop reads CASSRIDRGRAADTQYF. CDR3 nucleotides: TGTGCCAGCAGCCGAATCGACAGGGGGCGAGCAGCAGATACGCAGTATTTT.

The rearrangement links TRBV6-1 to TRBJ2-7; no reliable D call. Deletions cut 1 base from V and 3 bases from J, with 10 bases between. Germline assignment: CDR1 MNHNS and CDR2 SASEGT. This CDR3 region has 14 residues. CDR3 nucleotides: TGTGCCAGCAGTGAAGTCCCAGGAATCTACGAGCAGTACTTC. This sequence encodes CASSEVPGIYEQYF.

This rearrangement joins TRBV19 to TRBJ2-3, with TRBD1 as a possible D gene (6 bases). Germline V lookup: CDR1 LNHDA, CDR2 SQIVND (reference sequence). The CDR3 length is 16 residues. V was clipped by 4 bases and J by 4 bases, with 18 bases between them. CDR3 nucleotides: TGTGCCAGTAGTAACCGGGACACGGGGTTTGCAGATACGCAGTATTTT. Amino acids: CASSNRDTGFADTQYF. Together with reference TRBV19 and TRBJ2-3, the CDR3 gives the full variable domain: DGGITQSPKYLFRKEGQNVTLSCEQNLNHDAMYWYRQDPGQGLRLIYYSQIVNDFQKGDIAEGYSVSREKKESFPLTVTSAQKNPTAFYLCASSNRDTGFADTQYFGPGTRLTVL.

This rearrangement joins TRBV6-5 to TRBJ1-6; D is perhaps TRBD1 (6 bases). The germline V gene encodes CDR1 MNHEY and CDR2 SVGAGI. V dropped 10 bases and J dropped 3 bases, with 10 bases sitting between them. The CDR3 has 13 residues. CDR3 sequence reads: CATRTVYNSPLHF. DNA of the CDR3: TGTGCCACCCGGACAGTCTATAATTCACCCCTCCACTTT.

The chain links TRBV6-5 to TRBJ1-1, with 9 bases matching TRBD1. Germline assignment: CDR1 MNHEY and CDR2 SVGAGI. With 5 bases clipped from V and 6 bases from J, the junction kept 7 bases outside the gene matches. The CDR3 consists of 14 residues. In DNA, the CDR3 is TGTGCCAGCAGTGCTGGGACAGGGTTGGCTGAAGCTTTCTTT. Amino acid sequence: CASSAGTGLAEAFF.

The CDR3, as DNA: TGTGCCAGCAGTACCCGGGACAGGGGGTTAGATGGCTACACCTTC. Translated: CASSTRDRGLDGYTF. The chain carries TRBV6-5 and TRBJ1-2, with 11 bases lining up with TRBD1. This CDR3 is 15 amino acids long. The V segment lost 5 bases and the J segment 6 bases; nucleotides outside the gene matches: 8. Germline V gene lookup returns CDR1 MNHEY and CDR2 SVGAGI.

The chain recombines TRBV7-6 with TRBJ2-2; 15 positions match TRBD2. Trimming took 5 bases from V and 4 from J; bases not matched to a gene: 5. Germline V gene data show CDR1 as SGHVS and CDR2 as FNYEAQ. The CDR3 length is 17 residues. The CDR3 nucleotides read TGTGCCAGCAGCCGGGGACTAGCGGGGGGACTCACCGGGGAGCTGTTTTTT. Translated, it gives CASSRGLAGGLTGELFF.

The chain is built from TRBV5-4 and TRBJ1-2, with 7 bases matching TRBD1. Germline V gene sequence: CDR1 SGHNT, CDR2 YYREEE (reference sequence). The CDR3 consists of 14 residues. V was clipped by 0 bases and J by 2 bases; unmatched bases: 1. CDR3 region: CASSLEGANYGYTF. CDR3 nucleotides: TGTGCCAGCAGCTTGGAGGGGGCAAACTATGGCTACACCTTC.

The rearrangement joins TRBV2 to TRBJ2-1; TRBD2 matches at 7 bases. V trimming: 6 bases; J trimming: 9 bases; junction bases outside the gene matches: 5. CDR1 and CDR2 (germline): SNHLY, FYNNEI. The CDR3 totals 12 residues. This chain's CDR3 is CASSAGTIEQFF. The CDR3 DNA reads TGTGCCAGCAGCGCAGGGACTATTGAGCAGTTCTTC.

The chain uses TRBV7-2 and TRBJ1-5, with D possibly matching TRBD1 (5 bases). The germline V gene encodes CDR1 SGHTA and CDR2 FQGNSA. CDR3 size: 14 residues. The ends were cut back, 2 bases at V and 7 bases at J, with 12 bases in the middle. CDR3: CASSLIGAGQPQHF. Here the CDR3 DNA reads TGTGCCAGCAGCTTAATAGGGGCAGGGCAGCCCCAGCATTTT.